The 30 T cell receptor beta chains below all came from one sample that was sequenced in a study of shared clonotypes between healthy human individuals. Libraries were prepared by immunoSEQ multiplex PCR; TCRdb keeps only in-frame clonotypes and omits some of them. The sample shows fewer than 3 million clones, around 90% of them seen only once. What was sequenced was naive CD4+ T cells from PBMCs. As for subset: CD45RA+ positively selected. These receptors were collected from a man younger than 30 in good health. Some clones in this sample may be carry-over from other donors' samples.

The CDR3 reads CATSRDQMAAQYF. The CDR3 DNA is TGTGCCACCAGCAGAGATCAAATGGCCGCACAGTACTTC. The chain recombines TRBV15 with TRBJ2-4; D gene ambiguous. The germline gives CDR1 LNHNV, CDR2 YYDKDF (reference sequence). The CDR3 runs to 13 residues. Trimming pared 0 bases from V and 13 bases from J, leaving 13 bases between.

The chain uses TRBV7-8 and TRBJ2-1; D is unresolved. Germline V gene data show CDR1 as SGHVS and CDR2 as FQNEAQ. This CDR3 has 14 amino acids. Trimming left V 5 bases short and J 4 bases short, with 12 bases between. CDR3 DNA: TGTGCCAGCAGCCTCGCTTGGCGGTACAATGAGCAGTTCTTC. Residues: CASSLAWRYNEQFF.

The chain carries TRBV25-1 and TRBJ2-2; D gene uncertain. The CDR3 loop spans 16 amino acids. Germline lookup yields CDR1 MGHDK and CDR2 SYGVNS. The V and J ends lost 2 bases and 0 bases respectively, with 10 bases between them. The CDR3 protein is CASSEGLDTNTGELFF. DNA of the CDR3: TGTGCCAGCAGTGAAGGATTGGATACGAACACCGGGGAGCTGTTTTTT.

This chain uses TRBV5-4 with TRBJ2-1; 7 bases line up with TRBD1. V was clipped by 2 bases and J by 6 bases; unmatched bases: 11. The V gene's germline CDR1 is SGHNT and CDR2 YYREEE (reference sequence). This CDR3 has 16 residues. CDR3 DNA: TGTGCCAGCAGCTTCGGTGGGACAGTCGGTTCCAATGAGCAGTTCTTC. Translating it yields CASSFGGTVGSNEQFF.

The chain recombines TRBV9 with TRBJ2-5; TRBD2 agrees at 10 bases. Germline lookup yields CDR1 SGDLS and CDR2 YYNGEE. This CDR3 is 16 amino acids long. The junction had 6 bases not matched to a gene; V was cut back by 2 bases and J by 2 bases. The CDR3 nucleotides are TGTGCCAGCAGCGTTCGGCCAGCGGGAGGGCAAGAGACCCAGTACTTC. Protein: CASSVRPAGGQETQYF.

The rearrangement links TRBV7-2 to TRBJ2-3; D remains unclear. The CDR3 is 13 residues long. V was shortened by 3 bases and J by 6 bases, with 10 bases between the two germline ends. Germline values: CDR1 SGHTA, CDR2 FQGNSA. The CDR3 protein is CASSFQVADTQYF. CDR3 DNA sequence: TGTGCCAGCAGCTTTCAGGTTGCGGATACGCAGTATTTT.

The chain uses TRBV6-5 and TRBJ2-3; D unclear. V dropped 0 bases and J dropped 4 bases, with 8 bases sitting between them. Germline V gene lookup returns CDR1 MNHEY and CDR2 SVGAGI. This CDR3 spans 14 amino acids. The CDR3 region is CASSYSIQADTQYF. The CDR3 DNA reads TGTGCCAGCAGTTACTCGATTCAAGCAGATACGCAGTATTTT.

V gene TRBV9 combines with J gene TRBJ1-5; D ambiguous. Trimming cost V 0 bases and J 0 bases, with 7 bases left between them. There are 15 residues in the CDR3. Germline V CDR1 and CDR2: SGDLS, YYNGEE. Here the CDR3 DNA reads TGTGCCAGCAGCGTAGATCACCATAGCAATCAGCCCCAGCATTTT. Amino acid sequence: CASSVDHHSNQPQHF.

CDR3 nucleotides: TGTGCCAGCAGTTATAGGGACAGGGGGCCAAATGGCTACACCTTC. Protein sequence: CASSYRDRGPNGYTF. This rearrangement joins TRBV6-6 to TRBJ1-2, with 12 bases lining up with TRBD1. Germline V lookup: CDR1 MNHNY, CDR2 SVGAGI (reference sequence). CDR3 length: 15 residues. V was pared by 3 bases and J by 6 bases, with 5 bases of the junction left unmatched.

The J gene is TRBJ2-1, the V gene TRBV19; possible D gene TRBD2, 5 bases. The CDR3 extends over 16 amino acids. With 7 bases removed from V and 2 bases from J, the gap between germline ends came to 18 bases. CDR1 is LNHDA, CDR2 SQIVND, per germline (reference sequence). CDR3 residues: CASTERAYRAYNEQFF. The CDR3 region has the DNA TGTGCCAGTACCGAGAGGGCCTATCGCGCCTACAATGAGCAGTTCTTC.

DNA of the CDR3: TGTGCCAGCAGTTACAACGGACTAGCCCAAGAGACCCAGTACTTC. Its protein is CASSYNGLAQETQYF. V is TRBV6-6 and J is TRBJ2-5; TRBD2 matches 8 bases. V gave up 2 bases and J gave up 1 base; unmatched junction bases: 3. The CDR3 covers 15 residues. Germline CDR1 reads MNHNY; CDR2 reads SVGAGI (reference sequence).

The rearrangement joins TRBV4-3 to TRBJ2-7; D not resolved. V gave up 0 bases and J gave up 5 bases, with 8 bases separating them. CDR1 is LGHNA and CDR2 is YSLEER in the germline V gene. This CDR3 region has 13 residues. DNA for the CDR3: TGCGCCAGCAGCCAAGAGGCAGGCAACGAGCAGTACTTC. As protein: CASSQEAGNEQYF.

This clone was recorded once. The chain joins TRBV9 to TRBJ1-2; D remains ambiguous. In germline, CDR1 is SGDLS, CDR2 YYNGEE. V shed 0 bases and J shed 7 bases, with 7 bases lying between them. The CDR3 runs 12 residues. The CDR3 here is CASSVVDGGYTF. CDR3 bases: TGTGCCAGCAGCGTAGTGGACGGTGGCTACACCTTC.

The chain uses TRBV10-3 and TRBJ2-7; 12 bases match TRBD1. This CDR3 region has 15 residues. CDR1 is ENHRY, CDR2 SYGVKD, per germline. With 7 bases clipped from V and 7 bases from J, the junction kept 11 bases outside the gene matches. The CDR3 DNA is TGTGCCATCATTCAACGTCCGGGACAGGGGGCTGAGCAGTACTTC. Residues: CAIIQRPGQGAEQYF.

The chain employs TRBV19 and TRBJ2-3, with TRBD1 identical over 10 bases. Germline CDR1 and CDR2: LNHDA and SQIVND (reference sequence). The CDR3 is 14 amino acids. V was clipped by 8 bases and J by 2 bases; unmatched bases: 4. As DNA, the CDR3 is TGTGCCAGTGCTAGACAGGGGGCCACAGATACGCAGTATTTT. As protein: CASARQGATDTQYF.

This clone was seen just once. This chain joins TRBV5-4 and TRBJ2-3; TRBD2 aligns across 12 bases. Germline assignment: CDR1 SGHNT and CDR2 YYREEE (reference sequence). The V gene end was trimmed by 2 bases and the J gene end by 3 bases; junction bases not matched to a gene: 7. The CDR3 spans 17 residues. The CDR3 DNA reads TGTGCCAGCAGCTTAAAACTAGCGGGAGGAAGTACAGATACGCAGTATTTT. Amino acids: CASSLKLAGGSTDTQYF.

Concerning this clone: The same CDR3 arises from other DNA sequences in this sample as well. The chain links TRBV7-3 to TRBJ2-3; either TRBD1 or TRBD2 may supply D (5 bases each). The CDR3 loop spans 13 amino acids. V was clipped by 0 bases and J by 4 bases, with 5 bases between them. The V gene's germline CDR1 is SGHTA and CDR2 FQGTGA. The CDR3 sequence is CASSLTGADTQYF. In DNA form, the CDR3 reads TGTGCCAGCAGCTTAACGGGGGCAGATACGCAGTATTTT.

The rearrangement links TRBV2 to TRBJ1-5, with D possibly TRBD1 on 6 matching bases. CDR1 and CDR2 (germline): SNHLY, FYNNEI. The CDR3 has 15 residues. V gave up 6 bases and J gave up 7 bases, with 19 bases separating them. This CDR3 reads CASSLTGTSGQPQHF. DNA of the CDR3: TGTGCCAGCAGCCTCACCGGGACATCGGGGCAGCCCCAGCATTTT. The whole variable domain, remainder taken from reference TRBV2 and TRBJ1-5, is EPEVTQTPSHQVTQMGQEVILRCVPISNHLYFYWYRQILGQKVEFLVSFYNNEISEKSEIFDDQFSVERPDGSNFTLKIRSTKLEDSAMYFCASSLTGTSGQPQHFGDGTRLSIL.

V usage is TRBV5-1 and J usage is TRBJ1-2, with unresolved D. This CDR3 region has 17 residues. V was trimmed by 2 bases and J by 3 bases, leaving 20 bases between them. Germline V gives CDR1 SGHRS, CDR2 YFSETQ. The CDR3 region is CASSLVLRDRRDYGYTF. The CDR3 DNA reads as TGCGCCAGCAGCTTAGTCCTCCGGGATCGACGGGACTATGGCTACACCTTC.

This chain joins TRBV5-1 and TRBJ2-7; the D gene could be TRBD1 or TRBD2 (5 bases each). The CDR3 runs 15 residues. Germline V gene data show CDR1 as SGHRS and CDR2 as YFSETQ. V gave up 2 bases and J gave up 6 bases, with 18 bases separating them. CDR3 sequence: CASSLGANQSGEQYF. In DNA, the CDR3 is TGCGCCAGCAGCTTAGGGGCTAACCAGAGCGGCGAGCAGTACTTC.

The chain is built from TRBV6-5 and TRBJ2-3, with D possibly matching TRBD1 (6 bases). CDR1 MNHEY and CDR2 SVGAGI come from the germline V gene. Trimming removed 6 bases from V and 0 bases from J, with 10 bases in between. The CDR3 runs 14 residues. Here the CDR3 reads CASRTGASTDTQYF. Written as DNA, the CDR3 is TGTGCCAGCAGGACAGGCGCTAGCACAGATACGCAGTATTTT.

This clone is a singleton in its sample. The CDR3 sequence is CATSSSRNYGYTF. CDR3 sequence (DNA): TGTGCCACCTCAAGTTCCAGGAACTATGGCTACACCTTC. The chain is built from TRBV6-1 and TRBJ1-2; no firm D call. Germline V lookup: CDR1 MNHNS, CDR2 SASEGT. CDR3 length equals 13 residues. Trimming shortened V by 10 bases and J by 2 bases, and 14 bases separated the two germline ends.

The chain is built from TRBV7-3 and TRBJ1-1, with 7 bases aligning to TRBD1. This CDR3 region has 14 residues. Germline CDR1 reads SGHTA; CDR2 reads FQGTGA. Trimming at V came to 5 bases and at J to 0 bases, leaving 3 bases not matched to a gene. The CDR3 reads CASSPTGMNTEAFF. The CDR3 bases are TGTGCCAGCAGCCCGACAGGGATGAACACTGAAGCTTTCTTT.

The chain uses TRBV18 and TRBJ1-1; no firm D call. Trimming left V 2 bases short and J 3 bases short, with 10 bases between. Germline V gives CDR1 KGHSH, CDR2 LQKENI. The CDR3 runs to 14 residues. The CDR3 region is CASSPGSPDTEAFF. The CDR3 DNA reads TGTGCCAGCTCACCAGGCAGCCCGGACACTGAAGCTTTCTTT.

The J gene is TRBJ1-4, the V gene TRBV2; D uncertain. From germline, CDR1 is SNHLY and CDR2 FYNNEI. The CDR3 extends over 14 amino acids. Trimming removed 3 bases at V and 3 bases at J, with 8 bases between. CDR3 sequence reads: CASSDGRANEKLFF. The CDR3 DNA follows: TGTGCCAGCAGTGATGGAAGGGCTAATGAAAAACTGTTTTTT.

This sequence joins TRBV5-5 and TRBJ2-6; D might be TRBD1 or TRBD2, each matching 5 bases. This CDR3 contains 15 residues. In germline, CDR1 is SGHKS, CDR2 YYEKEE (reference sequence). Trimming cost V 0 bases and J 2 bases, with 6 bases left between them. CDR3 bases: TGTGCCAGCAGCTTGGTGGGGGCTGGGGCCAACGTCCTGACTTTC. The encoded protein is CASSLVGAGANVLTF.

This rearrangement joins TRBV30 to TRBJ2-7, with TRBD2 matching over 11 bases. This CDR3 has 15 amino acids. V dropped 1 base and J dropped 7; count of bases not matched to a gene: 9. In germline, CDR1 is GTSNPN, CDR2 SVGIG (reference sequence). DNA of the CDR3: TGTGCCTGGAGTGGGTTTAGCGGGAGGGCCTCGGAGCAGTACTTC. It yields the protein CAWSGFSGRASEQYF. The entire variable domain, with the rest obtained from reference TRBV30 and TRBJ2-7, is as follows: SQTIHQWPATLVQPVGSPLSLECTVEGTSNPNLYWYRQAAGRGLQLLFYSVGIGQISSEVPQNLSASRPQDRQFILSSKKLLLSDSGFYLCAWSGFSGRASEQYFGPGTRLTVT.

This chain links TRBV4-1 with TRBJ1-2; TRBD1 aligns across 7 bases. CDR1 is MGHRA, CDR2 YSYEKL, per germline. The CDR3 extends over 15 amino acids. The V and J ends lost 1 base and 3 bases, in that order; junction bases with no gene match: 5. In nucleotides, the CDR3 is TGCGCCAGCAGCCAAGGGGGACAGCTGGACTATGGCTACACCTTC. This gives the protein CASSQGGQLDYGYTF.

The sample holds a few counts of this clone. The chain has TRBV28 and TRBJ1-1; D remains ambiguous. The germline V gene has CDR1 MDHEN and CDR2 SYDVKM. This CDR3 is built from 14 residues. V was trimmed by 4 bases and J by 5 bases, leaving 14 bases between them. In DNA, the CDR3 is TGTGCCAGCAGTTACGGCGGCGCGACTACTGAAGCTTTCTTT. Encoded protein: CASSYGGATTEAFF.

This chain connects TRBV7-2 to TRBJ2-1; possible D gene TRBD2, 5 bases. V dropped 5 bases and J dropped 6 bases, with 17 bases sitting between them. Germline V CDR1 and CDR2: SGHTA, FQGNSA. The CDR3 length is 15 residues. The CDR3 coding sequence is TGTGCCAGCAGCCTCACTAGTGTCCTACTCAATGAGCAGTTCTTC. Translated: CASSLTSVLLNEQFF.